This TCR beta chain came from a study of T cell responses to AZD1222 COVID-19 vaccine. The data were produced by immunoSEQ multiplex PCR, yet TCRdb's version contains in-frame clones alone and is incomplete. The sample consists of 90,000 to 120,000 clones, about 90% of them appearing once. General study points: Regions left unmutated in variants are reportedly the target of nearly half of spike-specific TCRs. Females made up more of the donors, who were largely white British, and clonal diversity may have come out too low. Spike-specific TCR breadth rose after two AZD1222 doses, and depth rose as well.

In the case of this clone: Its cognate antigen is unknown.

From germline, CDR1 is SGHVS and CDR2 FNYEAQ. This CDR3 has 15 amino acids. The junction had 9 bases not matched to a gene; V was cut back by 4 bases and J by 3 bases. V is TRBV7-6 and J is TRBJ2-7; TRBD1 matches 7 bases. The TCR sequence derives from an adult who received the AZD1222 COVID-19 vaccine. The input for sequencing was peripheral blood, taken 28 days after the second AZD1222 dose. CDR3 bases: TGTGCCAGCAGCTCCCTGACAGGGTCCCACTACGAGCAGTACTTC. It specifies CASSSLTGSHYEQYF.